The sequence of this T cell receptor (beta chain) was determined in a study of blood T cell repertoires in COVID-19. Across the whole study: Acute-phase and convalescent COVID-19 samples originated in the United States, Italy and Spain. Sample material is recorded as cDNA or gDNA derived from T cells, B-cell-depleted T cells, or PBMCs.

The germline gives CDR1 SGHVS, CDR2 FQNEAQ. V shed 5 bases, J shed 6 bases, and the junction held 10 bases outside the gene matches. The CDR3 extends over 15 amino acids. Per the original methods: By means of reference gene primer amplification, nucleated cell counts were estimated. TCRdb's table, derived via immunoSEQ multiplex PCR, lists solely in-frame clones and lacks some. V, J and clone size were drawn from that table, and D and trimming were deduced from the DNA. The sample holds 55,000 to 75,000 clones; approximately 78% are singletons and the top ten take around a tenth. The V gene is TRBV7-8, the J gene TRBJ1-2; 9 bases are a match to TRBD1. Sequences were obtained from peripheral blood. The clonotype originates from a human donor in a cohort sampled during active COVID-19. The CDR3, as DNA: TGTGCCAGCAGCCCCGGCAGGACAGGGGAGCATGGCTACACCTTC. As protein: CASSPGRTGEHGYTF.